These T cell receptor beta chains were read from a single sample in a study of T cell responses to AZD1222 COVID-19 vaccine. Sequencing used immunoSEQ multiplex PCR; TCRdb keeps in-frame clones, though not all of them. The table has 93,000 or so clones, 80% to 95% seen once. The source was peripheral blood, collected on day 0 of AZD1222 vaccination. These receptors all stem from an adult in good health. Each CDR3 is given with its conserved first and last residue. A row's size may be missing; if present it is once, few, many or a size class.

j_call clone_size v_call cdr3_aa
TRBJ2-1 . TRBV18 CASSPVYRGEDQGEEQFF
TRBJ2-7 few TRBV2 CASSADGDTVYEQYF
TRBJ1-6 . TRBV6-5 CASSWGSSYNSPLHF
TRBJ1-1 . TRBV9 CASSVGGGRTEAFF
TRBJ1-1 . TRBV11-1 CASSWRVRDSEAFF
TRBJ1-4 . TRBV15 CATSREFPTNEKLFF
TRBJ2-2 . TRBV7-9 CASSLMGAGELFF
TRBJ1-4 . TRBV18 CASSPLTAGEKLFF
TRBJ1-3 . TRBV7-9 CASSLQGNTIYF
TRBJ1-4 . TRBV12-3/TRBV12-4 CASRGEVEKLFF
TRBJ1-5 . TRBV5-1 CASSPDGQGNQPQHF
TRBJ1-2 . TRBV12-3/TRBV12-4 CASSFPLYGYTF
TRBJ1-2 . TRBV2 CASSGLGPSGYTF
TRBJ1-2 . TRBV7-6 CASSDTGPYGYTF
TRBJ1-5 . TRBV2 CASSAEQGASQPQHF
TRBJ2-7 . TRBV19 CASSREEGAYEQYF
TRBJ1-3 . TRBV3-1/TRBV3-2 CASSQESGNGNTIYF
TRBJ1-2 . TRBV7-8 CASSPGQGNYGYTF
TRBJ1-1 . TRBV19 CASSPQGRVAEAFF
TRBJ2-7 . TRBV28 CASSPRPPSYEQYF
TRBJ1-2 . TRBV30 CAWREGQGDYGYTF
TRBJ2-1 . TRBV7-7 CASSQTGYNEQFF
TRBJ2-7 . TRBV21-1 CASSERVGEQYF
TRBJ2-7 . TRBV12-3/TRBV12-4 CASSFFPREQYF
TRBJ1-6 . TRBV19 CASRRSGGDRGPLHF
TRBJ1-4 . TRBV6-5 CATQRGAEGNEKLFF
TRBJ2-2 . TRBV5-4 CASSLGQGPSNTGELFF
TRBJ1-2 . TRBV6-5 CASKSRDRVYGYTF
TRBJ2-7 . TRBV3-1/TRBV3-2 CASSQVYRGSLYEQYF
TRBJ1-2 . TRBV6-6 CASSYDGAGYGYTF
TRBJ2-7 . TRBV28 CASSLTGQFYF
TRBJ2-1 . TRBV7-2 CASSLADHPIYEQFF
TRBJ1-1 . TRBV27 CASSLKRSPPLNTEAFF
TRBJ2-2 . TRBV5-1 CASSPTGGPQDTGELFF
TRBJ1-2 few TRBV30 CAWMRDRPYGYTF
TRBJ2-1 . TRBV11-2 CASSSGDSPYNEQFF
TRBJ2-3 . TRBV20-1 CSAAQYTQYF
TRBJ1-2 . TRBV2 CASSGQGYGYTF
TRBJ2-1 . TRBV7-9 CASSTILLGEPPFSSYNEQFF
TRBJ1-6 . TRBV7-9 CASHSYSQGGSPLHF
TRBJ1-1 . TRBV5-1 CASSPGTLIPNTEAFF
TRBJ2-7 . TRBV6-5 CASTTPGEQYF
TRBJ1-1 . TRBV7-3 CASSRLMNTEAFF
TRBJ2-7 . TRBV27 CASSLTHTVPPIYEQYF
TRBJ2-1 . TRBV5-1 CASSLPGTSLFF
TRBJ1-5 once TRBV7-8 CASSPDRGENQPQHF